This T cell receptor beta chain was sequenced for a study of blood T cell repertoires in COVID-19. Original analysis: Estimation of nucleated cell counts relied on the amplification of reference gene primers. Repertoires were generated with immunoSEQ multiplex PCR, while TCRdb's copy carries only in-frame clones and drops some. The D gene and trimming were derived from the DNA, and the V and J assignments and clone size from that table. The table lists tens of thousands of clones, about 79% of them singletons. The V and J ends lost 7 bases and 6 bases, in that order; junction bases with no gene match: 8. The CDR3 contains 14 residues. Germline CDR1 KGHSH, CDR2 LQKENI.

Sequenced input: peripheral blood. The gene calls are TRBV18 and TRBJ2-3, with 9 nucleotides matching TRBD1. The sequence derives from an older woman with acute or convalescent COVID-19. The chain's CDR3 is CASFPGTGRDTQYF. In DNA, the CDR3 is TGTGCCAGCTTTCCCGGGACAGGGCGGGATACGCAGTATTTT.